The next 16 T cell receptor beta chains were all read from a single sample in a study of T cell repertoires in ileal Crohn's disease (dated by TCRdb to between 2018 and 2020). The receptor library was made with the immunoSEQ multiplex PCR assay. Not all clones reach the TCRdb copy of this immuneACCESS table, which keeps in-frame sequences only. Checked studies attribute under half of the gap to unresolved V genes and leave the rest unexplained. The sample table lists more than 3,500 clones, 69% of them with a count of one. Of the sample, about a sixth is held by the ten largest clones. The sequenced material came from ileal tissue. These receptor sequences come from an adult with Crohn's disease.

The rearrangement uses TRBV19 and TRBJ1-2, with D maybe TRBD1 (6 bases). In germline, CDR1 is LNHDA, CDR2 SQIVND (reference sequence). This CDR3 comprises 16 residues. V was pared by 4 bases and J by 3 bases, with 18 bases between. The CDR3 DNA follows: TGTGCCAGTAGTAGCGACAGGTCGGGGTCGGACTATGGCTACACCTTC. Its translation: CASSSDRSGSDYGYTF.

The table lists this clone with a few counts. Other DNA sequences in this specimen translate into the identical CDR3. J is TRBJ2-2 and V is TRBV4-2; 8 bases fit TRBD2. Germline lookup yields CDR1 LGHNA and CDR2 YNFKEQ. This CDR3 has 17 residues. Germline trimming cut 1 base from V and 0 bases from J; bases unmatched to any gene: 4. The CDR3 coding sequence is TGTGCCAGCAGCCAAGCTTTACTAGCGGCGAACACCGGGGAGCTGTTTTTT. Its protein is CASSQALLAANTGELFF.

The chain recombines TRBV14 with TRBJ2-7; D may be TRBD1 (7 bases). Looked up from germline, CDR1 is SGHDN and CDR2 is FVKESK. Trimming took off 3 bases at V and 5 bases at J, with 14 bases between the two ends. The CDR3 consists of 14 residues. The CDR3 reads CASSHTGEVDEQYF. In DNA form, the CDR3 reads TGTGCCAGCAGCCATACAGGGGAGGTCGACGAGCAGTACTTC.

By its share, this clone is medium-sized. The CDR3 DNA is TGTGCCAGCAGTGTTCAACTAGCGGGGAACACCGGGGAGCTGTTTTTT. Its protein product is CASSVQLAGNTGELFF. This chain uses TRBV27 with TRBJ2-2, with 9 positions matching TRBD2. The CDR3 contains 16 residues. Trimming at V came to 5 bases and at J to 1 base, leaving 5 bases not matched to a gene. From germline, CDR1 is MNHEY and CDR2 SMNVEV (reference sequence).

Judged by abundance, this clone is medium-sized. The V call is TRBV27, the J call TRBJ1-6; no reliable D call. The CDR3 length is 12 residues. The V gene's germline CDR1 is MNHEY and CDR2 SMNVEV (reference sequence). V was clipped by 6 bases and J by 7 bases, with 7 bases between them. In DNA, the CDR3 is TGTGCCAGCAGCCAAATCAATTCACCCCTCCACTTT. Encoded protein: CASSQINSPLHF.

CDR3 region: CASSREGQDLEAFF. DNA for the CDR3: TGCGCCAGCAGCCGCGAGGGACAGGACCTTGAAGCTTTCTTT. The chain links TRBV5-1 to TRBJ1-1; 8 bases agree with TRBD1. This CDR3 region has 14 residues. V lost 4 bases to trimming and J lost 7 bases; unmatched junction nucleotides: 9. Germline CDR1 reads SGHRS; CDR2 reads YFSETQ.

Notes on this clone: Other DNA sequences in this sample translate to the same CDR3. The genes are TRBV5-1 and TRBJ2-1, with 11 bases aligning to TRBD2. The length of the CDR3 is 14 residues. Germline values: CDR1 SGHRS, CDR2 YFSETQ. Unmatched junction bases numbered 2, after V lost 6 bases and J lost 3 bases. CDR3 sequence: CASTLAGGYNEQFF. For the CDR3, the DNA is TGCGCCAGCACCCTAGCGGGGGGCTACAATGAGCAGTTCTTC.

This rearrangement joins TRBV4-1 to TRBJ2-1; TRBD2 matches at 10 bases. V dropped 1 base and J dropped 3; count of bases not matched to a gene: 9. Germline V gene lookup returns CDR1 MGHRA and CDR2 YSYEKL. The CDR3 runs 18 residues. CDR3 DNA: TGCGCCAGCAGCCAAGGCGTAGCGGGGGGCTCTTTCTACAATGAGCAGTTCTTC. It encodes CASSQGVAGGSFYNEQFF.

This rearrangement joins TRBV10-3 to TRBJ1-1, with D possibly matching TRBD1 (5 bases). V was shortened by 10 bases and J by 4 bases, with 13 bases between the two germline ends. The CDR3 has 12 residues. The V gene's germline CDR1 is ENHRY and CDR2 SYGVKD. CDR3 DNA: TGTGCCAGCGGCAGGGAGGGCACTGAAGCTTTCTTT. Its translation: CASGREGTEAFF.

The rearrangement joins TRBV5-6 to TRBJ2-7, with TRBD1 identical over 10 bases. The CDR3 has 16 amino acids. Germline V gene data show CDR1 as SGHDT and CDR2 as YYEEEE. J was trimmed by 3 bases and V by 4 bases; bases with no gene match: 10. CDR3: CASSATGGLVDYEQYF. As DNA, the CDR3 is TGTGCCAGCAGCGCGACAGGGGGCCTAGTCGACTACGAGCAGTACTTC.

This chain joins TRBV19 and TRBJ1-5; 12 bases agree with TRBD1. V lost 3 bases, J lost 4 bases, and 7 bases stayed unmatched. The CDR3 runs 17 residues. Germline-derived CDR1 and CDR2 are LNHDA and SQIVND (reference sequence). The CDR3: CASSILGTGGANQPQHF. CDR3 nucleotide sequence: TGTGCCAGTAGTATTCTAGGGACAGGGGGCGCGAATCAGCCCCAGCATTTT.

This clone has just a few counts. The J gene is TRBJ2-7, the V gene TRBV30; 10 nucleotides match TRBD1. CDR3 length equals 14 residues. The V and J ends lost 6 bases and 0 bases, in that order; junction bases with no gene match: 5. Germline V gene sequence: CDR1 GTSNPN, CDR2 SVGIG (reference sequence). The CDR3 reads CACKGQGLSYEQYF. The CDR3 DNA follows: TGTGCCTGTAAGGGACAGGGGCTCTCCTACGAGCAGTACTTC.

This chain joins TRBV5-4 and TRBJ2-1, with 11 nucleotides matching TRBD2. The CDR3 has 19 residues. Per germline, CDR1 SGHNT and CDR2 YYREEE (reference sequence). The ends lost 4 bases at V and 0 bases at J; junction bases unmatched: 12. The CDR3 DNA reads as TGTGCCAGCAGCCACGGGACTAGCGGACCGACCAGCTCCTACAATGAGCAGTTCTTC. Protein product: CASSHGTSGPTSSYNEQFF.

V usage is TRBV9 and J usage is TRBJ2-2; 7 bases map to TRBD1. The trim removed 4 bases at V and 2 bases at J, leaving 8 bases unmatched. Per germline, CDR1 SGDLS and CDR2 YYNGEE. CDR3 length equals 16 residues. Here the CDR3 reads CASSQGTATNTGELFF. The CDR3, as DNA: TGTGCCAGCAGCCAAGGGACAGCCACCAACACCGGGGAGCTGTTTTTT.

The chain recombines TRBV25-1 with TRBJ2-6; 9 positions match TRBD1. CDR3 size: 17 residues. Trimming removed 4 bases from V and 6 bases from J; junction bases left unmatched: 10. Germline values: CDR1 MGHDK, CDR2 SYGVNS. This CDR3 is CASSVDRGLYVANVLTF. DNA for the CDR3: TGTGCCAGCAGTGTGGACAGGGGTCTTTATGTGGCCAACGTCCTGACTTTC.

The chain is built from TRBV6-1 and TRBJ2-3; D is perhaps TRBD2 (5 bases). The ends were cut back, 2 bases at V and 4 bases at J, with 19 bases in the middle. CDR1 is MNHNS and CDR2 is SASEGT in the germline V gene. The CDR3 sequence is 17 residues long. The CDR3 is CASSEYDYPEVADTQYF. The CDR3 region has the DNA TGTGCCAGCAGTGAATACGACTACCCTGAGGTGGCAGATACGCAGTATTTT.